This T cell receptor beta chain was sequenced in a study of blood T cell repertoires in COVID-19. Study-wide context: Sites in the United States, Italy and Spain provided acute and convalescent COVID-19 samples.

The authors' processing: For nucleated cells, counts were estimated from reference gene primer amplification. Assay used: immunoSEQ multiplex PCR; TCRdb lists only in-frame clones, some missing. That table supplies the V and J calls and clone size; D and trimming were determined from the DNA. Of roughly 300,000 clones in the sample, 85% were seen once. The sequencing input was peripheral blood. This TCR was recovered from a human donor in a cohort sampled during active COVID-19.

The CDR3 loop is CATSDRLQGPPEDQPQHF. In DNA, the CDR3 is TGTGCCACCAGTGATAGATTGCAGGGGCCCCCGGAAGATCAGCCCCAGCATTTT. The chain combines TRBV24-1 with TRBJ1-5; TRBD1 might be the D (6 bases). V shed 3 bases and J shed 5 bases, with 22 bases lying between them. The CDR3 length is 18 residues. Germline V gene lookup returns CDR1 KGHDR and CDR2 SFDVKD.